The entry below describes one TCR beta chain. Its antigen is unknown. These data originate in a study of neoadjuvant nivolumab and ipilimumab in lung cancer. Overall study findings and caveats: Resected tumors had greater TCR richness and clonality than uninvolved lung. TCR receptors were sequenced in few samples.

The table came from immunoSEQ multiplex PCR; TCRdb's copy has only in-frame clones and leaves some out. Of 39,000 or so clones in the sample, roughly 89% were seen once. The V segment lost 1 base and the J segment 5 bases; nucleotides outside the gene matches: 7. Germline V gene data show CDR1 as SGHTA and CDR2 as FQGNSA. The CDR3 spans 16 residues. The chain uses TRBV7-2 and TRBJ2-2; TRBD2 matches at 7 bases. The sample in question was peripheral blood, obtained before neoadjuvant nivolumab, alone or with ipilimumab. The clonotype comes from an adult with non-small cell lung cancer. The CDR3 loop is CASSLDIGRSTGELFF. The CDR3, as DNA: TGTGCCAGCAGCTTAGATATCGGGAGGAGTACCGGGGAGCTGTTTTTT. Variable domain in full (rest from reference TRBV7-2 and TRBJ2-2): GAGVSQSPSNKVTEKGKDVELRCDPISGHTALYWYRQSLGQGLEFLIYFQGNSAPDKSGLPSDRFSAERTGGSVSTLTIQRTQQEDSAVYLCASSLDIGRSTGELFFGEGSRLTVL.